The 14 T cell receptor beta chains listed next were all sequenced from one sample in a study of regulatory T cells in long-lasting Graves disease. Libraries of TCR beta came from iRepertoire HTBI primers plus Arm-PCR of CDR3 regions. TCRdb re-analysed the multiplex PCR reads in MiXCR, keeping a single row per CDR3 protein. The sample holds about 420,000 distinct CDR3 sequences, about 16% seen once. Sample time point: newly diagnosed GD, antithyroid drugs for less than 3 months. PBMC-derived RNA was used for the TCR library. Another study also made use of these data, one on T cells in Graves' hyperthyroidism and ophthalmopathy.

The sample here was peripheral blood mononuclear cells (PBMCs), taken at new diagnosis, from a patient treated with antithyroid drugs. The receptors come from a woman between 18 and 29 years old with Graves disease.

This clonotype was detected many times. The rearrangement joins TRBV7-9 to TRBJ2-7, with TRBD2 identical over 11 bases. Losses at the gene ends were 3 bases for V and 3 bases for J; bases not matched to a gene: 7. CDR1 SEHNR and CDR2 FQNEAQ come from the germline V gene (reference sequence). The CDR3 sequence is 16 residues long. CDR3 sequence (DNA): TGTGCCAGCAGCTTTCATAGCGGGAGGGTCGGCTACGAGCAGTACTTC. Protein product: CASSFHSGRVGYEQYF.

The chain joins TRBV6-2 or TRBV6-3 to TRBJ2-5, with 8 bases identical to TRBD1. V gave up 7 bases and J gave up 4 bases; unmatched junction bases: 5. Germline CDR1 and CDR2: MNHEY and SVGEGT. The CDR3 runs 13 residues. As DNA, the CDR3 is TGTGCCAGCACCACAGGGGGAAGAGAGACCCAGTACTTC. Protein product: CASTTGGRETQYF.

V and J are TRBV20-1 and TRBJ2-5; 11 positions match TRBD2. CDR1 DFQATT and CDR2 SNEGSKA come from the germline V gene (reference sequence). The V gene end was trimmed by 5 bases and the J gene end by 3 bases; junction bases not matched to a gene: 2. The length of the CDR3 is 13 residues. The CDR3 region has the DNA TGCAGTGCTGAGACTAGCGGGGAAGAGACCCAGTACTTC. Translated: CSAETSGEETQYF.

The V gene is TRBV5-6, the J gene TRBJ2-3; no clear D. The CDR3 is 15 amino acids. The germline CDR1 and CDR2 sequences are SGHDT and YYEEEE. V lost 3 bases to trimming and J lost 0 bases, with 11 bases between them. CDR3 sequence reads: CASSSSPFSTDTQYF. The DNA of the CDR3 is TGTGCCAGCAGCTCCTCTCCTTTCAGCACAGATACGCAGTATTTT.

This rearrangement joins TRBV19 to TRBJ2-7, with 14 bases that match TRBD2. The CDR3 covers 17 residues. With 3 bases clipped from V and 2 bases from J, the junction kept 6 bases outside the gene matches. CDR1 and CDR2 from the germline V gene are LNHDA and SQIVND (reference sequence). The CDR3 region is CASSMTSGRDGTYEQYF. The CDR3 bases are TGTGCCAGTAGTATGACTAGCGGGAGGGATGGCACCTACGAGCAGTACTTC.

This clonotype was seen repeatedly, ten times or more. The V call is TRBV28, the J call TRBJ1-1, with D perhaps matching TRBD1 (5 bases). With 5 bases removed from V and 3 bases from J, the gap between germline ends came to 16 bases. CDR3 length: 15 residues. In germline, CDR1 is MDHEN, CDR2 SYDVKM. In DNA form, the CDR3 reads TGTGCCAGCAGTCCCTCCGGGAGGGGTGACACTGAAGCTTTCTTT. It translates to CASSPSGRGDTEAFF.

A word on this clonotype: At one end the junction does not follow the germline gene, possibly because of a read error. The chain has TRBV5-1 and TRBJ2-7; D is perhaps TRBD1 or TRBD2 (5 bases each). CDR1 is SGHRS, CDR2 YFSETQ, per germline. The CDR3 is 14 amino acids. CDR3 amino acids: CASSVDSGTYEQYF. CDR3 bases: TGTGCCAGCAGCGTTGACAGCGGAACCTACGAGCAGTACTTC.

This clonotype was seen repeatedly, ten times or more. The chain joins TRBV2 to TRBJ1-3; 8 bases line up with TRBD1. J was trimmed by 4 bases and V by 6 bases; bases with no gene match: 8. CDR1 is SNHLY and CDR2 is FYNNEI in the germline V gene. The CDR3 extends over 15 amino acids. CDR3 protein: CASRRGQDRGNTIYF. The CDR3 bases are TGTGCCAGCAGGAGGGGACAGGATCGCGGAAACACCATATATTTT.

The gene calls are TRBV6-2 or TRBV6-3 and TRBJ2-3, with TRBD2 matching 12 bases. This CDR3 comprises 17 residues. Trimming cost V 0 bases and J 6 bases; bases outside gene matches: 7. Germline V gives CDR1 MNHEY, CDR2 SVGEGT. The DNA for the CDR3 is TGTGCCAGCAGTTACTCTCTTTCGGGACTAGCGGGCGATACGCAGTATTTT. Its protein product is CASSYSLSGLAGDTQYF.

This clonotype showed up many times. This chain uses TRBV28 with TRBJ2-7; 7 nucleotides align to TRBD2. Unmatched junction bases numbered 6, after V lost 4 bases and J lost 0 bases. Germline V CDR1 and CDR2: MDHEN, SYDVKM. This CDR3 spans 15 amino acids. CDR3 coding DNA: TGTGCCAGCAGTTCACCAGCGGGAAGCTCCTACGAGCAGTACTTC. Translated, it gives CASSSPAGSSYEQYF.

As for this clonotype: This may be a read error, as it is one base from a much larger clone. The gene calls are TRBV28 and TRBJ2-5, with D unclear. Trimming stripped 8 bases from V and 5 bases from J, with 15 bases between. The CDR3 spans 13 residues. The germline CDR1 and CDR2 sequences are MDHEN and SYDVKM. Here the CDR3 reads CASGSPLRETQYF. DNA of the CDR3: TGTGCCAGCGGTTCCCCGCTTCGGGAGACCCAGTACTTC. Full variable domain (rest looked up from reference TRBV28 and TRBJ2-5): DVKVTQSSRYLVKRTGEKVFLECVQDMDHENMFWYRQDPGLGLRLIYFSYDVKMKEKGDIPEGYSVSREKKERFSLILESASTNQTSMYLCASGSPLRETQYFGPGTRLLVL.

This clonotype was found many times. In DNA form, the CDR3 reads TGTGCCGGAACCAACCGACAGGGGGTTCATGAAAAACTGTTTTTT. This sequence encodes CAGTNRQGVHEKLFF. This chain joins TRBV30 and TRBJ1-4, with 9 nucleotides matching TRBD1. This CDR3 contains 15 residues. Trimming took 8 bases from V and 6 from J; bases not matched to a gene: 13. Germline V gene lookup returns CDR1 GTSNPN and CDR2 SVGIG (reference sequence).

The chain is built from TRBV11-3 and TRBJ2-2, with a possible D match to TRBD2 (5 bases). V lost 0 bases to trimming and J lost 5 bases, with 13 bases between them. Germline V gene data show CDR1 as SGHNT and CDR2 as YENEEA. The CDR3 spans 16 residues. The CDR3 nucleotides are TGTGCCAGCAGCTTAGATTTAACGGGAAGAACCGGGGAGCTGTTTTTT. Amino acid sequence: CASSLDLTGRTGELFF.

The V gene is TRBV12-3 or TRBV12-4, the J gene TRBJ2-2, with TRBD2 matching 9 bases. This CDR3 contains 17 residues. V lost 7 bases, J lost 1 base, and 10 bases stayed unmatched. The chain's CDR3 is CASILLGSGRNTGELFF. The CDR3 DNA reads as TGTGCCAGCATCCTCCTAGGTAGCGGGAGGAACACCGGGGAGCTGTTTTTT.